This TCR beta chain was sequenced during a study of T cell repertoires in cytomegalovirus infection. Study-wide background: CMV infection plus the matching HLA type was flagged by public TCR beta signatures. Study observations and caveats: CMV-specific TCR beta clonotypes restricted by HLA-C dominated the ex vivo response. CMV carriers having the relevant HLA were flagged by cumulative public TCR beta family frequency.

Trimming cost V 3 bases and J 2 bases, with 12 bases left between them. The CDR3 covers 15 residues. Looked up from germline, CDR1 is MRHNA and CDR2 is SNTAGT. TCRdb redid the calling of the reads with MiXCR, one entry per CDR3 protein. The table includes some 180,000 distinct CDR3 sequences, about 18% detected once. On this clonotype: The antigen remains unidentified. A much larger clone differs by one base, so this may be a read error.

This TCR was recovered from a human donor in good health (CMV status not recorded). Some clones in this sample may be carry-over from other donors' samples. The chain couples TRBV6-4 to TRBJ2-3; D is perhaps TRBD2 (6 bases). The sequencing sample was made of CD8+ T cells from PBMCs. The CDR3 sequence is CASSEEGRNTDTQYF. The CDR3 nucleotides read TGTGCCAGCAGTGAGGAGGGGCGTAACACAGATACGCAGTATTTT.